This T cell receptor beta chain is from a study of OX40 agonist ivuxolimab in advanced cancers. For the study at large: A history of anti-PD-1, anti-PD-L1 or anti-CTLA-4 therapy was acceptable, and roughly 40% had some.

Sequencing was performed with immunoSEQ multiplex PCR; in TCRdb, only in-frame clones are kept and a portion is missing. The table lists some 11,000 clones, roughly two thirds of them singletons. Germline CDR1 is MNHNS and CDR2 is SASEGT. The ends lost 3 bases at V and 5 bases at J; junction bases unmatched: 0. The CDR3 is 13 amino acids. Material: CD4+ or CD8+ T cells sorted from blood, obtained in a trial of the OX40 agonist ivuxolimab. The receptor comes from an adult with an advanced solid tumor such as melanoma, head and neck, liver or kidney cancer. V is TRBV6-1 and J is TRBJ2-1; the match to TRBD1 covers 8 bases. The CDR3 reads CASSETGDNEQFF. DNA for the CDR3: TGTGCCAGCAGTGAGACAGGGGACAATGAGCAGTTCTTC.